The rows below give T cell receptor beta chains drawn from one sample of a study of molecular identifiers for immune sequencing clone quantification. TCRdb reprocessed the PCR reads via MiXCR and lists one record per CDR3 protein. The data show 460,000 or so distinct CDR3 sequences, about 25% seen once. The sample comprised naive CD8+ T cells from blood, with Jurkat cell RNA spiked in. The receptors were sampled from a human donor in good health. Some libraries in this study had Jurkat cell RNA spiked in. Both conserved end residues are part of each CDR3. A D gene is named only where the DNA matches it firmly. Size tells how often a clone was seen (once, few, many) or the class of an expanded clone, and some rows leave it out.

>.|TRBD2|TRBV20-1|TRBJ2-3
CSAWTSVTDTQYF
TGCAGTGCTTGGACTAGCGTGACAGATACGCAGTATTTT
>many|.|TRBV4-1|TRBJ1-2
CASSQVNALYNYGYTF
TGCGCCAGCAGCCAAGTCAACGCACTCTATAACTATGGCTACACCTTC
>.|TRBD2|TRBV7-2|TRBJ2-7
CASSYGLAGAEQYF
TGTGCCAGCAGCTACGGACTAGCGGGGGCCGAGCAGTACTTC
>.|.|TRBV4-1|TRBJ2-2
CASSRSFGNTGELFF
TGCGCCAGCAGCCGTAGCTTCGGGAACACCGGGGAGCTGTTTTTT
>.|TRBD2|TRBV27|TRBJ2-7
CASWGQPRTSGTSYEQYF
TGTGCCAGCTGGGGACAGCCAAGGACTAGCGGGACCTCCTACGAGCAGTACTTC
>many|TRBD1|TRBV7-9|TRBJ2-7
CASSWGQAYEQYF
TGTGCCAGCAGCTGGGGACAGGCCTACGAGCAGTACTTC
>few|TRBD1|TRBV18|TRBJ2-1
CASSPPGQQGGLNEQFF
TGTGCCAGCTCACCACCAGGGCAACAGGGGGGCCTCAATGAGCAGTTCTTC
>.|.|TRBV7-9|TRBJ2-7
CASTRAGLGQYF
TGTGCCAGCACCCGCGCAGGGTTAGGGCAGTACTTC
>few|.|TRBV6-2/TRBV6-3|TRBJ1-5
CASREGFQPQHF
TGTGCCAGCAGAGAGGGGTTTCAGCCCCAGCATTTT
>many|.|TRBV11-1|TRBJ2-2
CASSLAGSGELFF
TGTGCCAGCAGCTTAGCAGGATCCGGGGAGCTGTTTTTT
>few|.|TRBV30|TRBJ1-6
CAKDLWRNDFPLHF
TGTGCCAAAGATCTTTGGAGGAACGATTTTCCCCTCCACTTT
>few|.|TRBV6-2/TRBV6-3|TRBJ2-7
CASSYGFYEQYF
TGTGCCAGCAGTTATGGGTTCTACGAGCAGTACTTC
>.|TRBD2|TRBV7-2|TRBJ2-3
CASTLTTSGGATDTQYF
TGTGCCAGCACCCTAACAACTAGCGGGGGGGCAACAGATACGCAGTATTTT
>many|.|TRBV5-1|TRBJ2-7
CASSLWSGQLNSYEQYF
TGCGCCAGCAGCTTGTGGTCAGGACAGCTTAACTCCTACGAGCAGTACTTC
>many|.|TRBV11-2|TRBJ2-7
CASSLRQVRYEQYF
TGTGCCAGCAGCCTCAGACAGGTCCGCTACGAGCAGTACTTC
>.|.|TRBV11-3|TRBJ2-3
CASSLQDTDTQYF
TGTGCCAGCAGTCTACAGGACACAGATACGCAGTATTTT
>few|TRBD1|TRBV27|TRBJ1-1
CASSLRGGAVEAFF
TGTGCCAGCAGTTTAAGAGGGGGCGCGGTTGAAGCTTTCTTT
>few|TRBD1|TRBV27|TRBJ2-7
CASSTTGAYEQYF
TGTGCCAGCAGCACGACAGGGGCCTACGAGCAGTACTTC
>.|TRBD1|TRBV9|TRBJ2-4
CASSSQDRNIRYF
TGTGCCAGCAGCTCACAGGACAGGAACATTCGGTACTTC
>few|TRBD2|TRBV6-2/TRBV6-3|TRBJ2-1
CASSYTGLAGGAYNEQFF
TGTGCCAGCAGTTATACGGGACTAGCGGGAGGAGCCTACAATGAGCAGTTCTTC
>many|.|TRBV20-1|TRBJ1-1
CSPFGQSNTEAFF
TGCAGCCCATTCGGACAATCAAACACTGAAGCTTTCTTT
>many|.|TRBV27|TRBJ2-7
CASSESGHSYEQYF
TGTGCCAGCAGTGAATCAGGGCACTCCTACGAGCAGTACTTC
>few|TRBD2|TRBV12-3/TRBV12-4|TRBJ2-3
CASRQDRGDPSGGEDTQYF
TGTGCCAGCAGACAAGACAGGGGCGACCCCAGCGGGGGGGAAGATACGCAGTATTTT